These T cell receptor beta chains were read from a single sample in a study of blood T cell repertoires in COVID-19. Only in-frame clones appear in the TCRdb table, and some are missing; sequencing was by immunoSEQ multiplex PCR. The repertoire holds about 40,000 clones, with 84% as singletons. Specimen: peripheral blood. These receptor sequences come from a man in his forties or fifties with active or convalescent COVID-19. CDR3s include the opening cysteine and the closing phenylalanine or tryptophan. D genes are given only for firm matches. A row's size may be missing; if present it is once, few, many or a size class.

clone_size d_call j_call v_call cdr3_nt cdr3_aa
NA TRBD2 TRBJ2-1 TRBV5-4 TGTGCCAGCAGCGTTAGGAGCGGGGGTGGGGATGAGCAGTTCTTC CASSVRSGGGDEQFF
NA NA TRBJ1-1 TRBV5-4 TGTGCCAGCAGTCTGGCAGGAATGAACACTGAAGCTTTCTTT CASSLAGMNTEAFF
NA NA TRBJ2-2 TRBV27 TGTGCCAGCAGATCAGGGTTCCCCGGGGAGCTGTTTTTT CASRSGFPGELFF
NA NA TRBJ1-2 TRBV5-1 TGCGCCAGCAGCCTCACGGCAATTGAGGAAGGCTACACCTTC CASSLTAIEEGYTF
NA TRBD2 TRBJ2-3 TRBV19 TGTGCCAGTAGTATAAGCCTAGCGGGGTACCTGGAGTATTTT CASSISLAGYLEYF
NA NA TRBJ2-3 TRBV30 TGTGCCTGTTTTTCCGGGGAGTCAGATACGCAGTATTTT CACFSGESDTQYF
NA NA TRBJ1-1 TRBV12-3/TRBV12-4 TGTGCCAGCAGTCTATTACACACTGAAGCTTTCTTT CASSLLHTEAFF
NA NA TRBJ2-7 TRBV6-5 TGTGCCAGCCGACAGCTTAGCTCCTACGAGCAGTACTTC CASRQLSSYEQYF
once TRBD1 TRBJ2-6 TRBV30 TGTGCCTGGACCCATTCGACAGGGACGGGGGCCAACGTCCTGACTTTC CAWTHSTGTGANVLTF
NA NA TRBJ1-1 TRBV5-1 TGCGCCAGCAGCTTGACAGGGACGCACACTGAAGCTTTCTTT CASSLTGTHTEAFF
NA TRBD2 TRBJ2-5 TRBV25-1 TGTGCCAGCAGTCTAAATAGCGGGGGCCAAGAGACCCAGTACTTC CASSLNSGGQETQYF
NA TRBD1 TRBJ1-2 TRBV6-5 TGTGCCAGCAGGACAGGGGTGCAGTATGGCTACACCTTC CASRTGVQYGYTF
NA TRBD1 TRBJ2-3 TRBV5-1 TGCGCCAGCAGCGACAGGGGGCAGACAGATACGCAGTATTTT CASSDRGQTDTQYF
NA NA TRBJ1-4 TRBV7-8 TGTGCCAGCAGCTTAGGCGGTTCGGGGGGTGGTGAAAAACTGTTTTTT CASSLGGSGGGEKLFF